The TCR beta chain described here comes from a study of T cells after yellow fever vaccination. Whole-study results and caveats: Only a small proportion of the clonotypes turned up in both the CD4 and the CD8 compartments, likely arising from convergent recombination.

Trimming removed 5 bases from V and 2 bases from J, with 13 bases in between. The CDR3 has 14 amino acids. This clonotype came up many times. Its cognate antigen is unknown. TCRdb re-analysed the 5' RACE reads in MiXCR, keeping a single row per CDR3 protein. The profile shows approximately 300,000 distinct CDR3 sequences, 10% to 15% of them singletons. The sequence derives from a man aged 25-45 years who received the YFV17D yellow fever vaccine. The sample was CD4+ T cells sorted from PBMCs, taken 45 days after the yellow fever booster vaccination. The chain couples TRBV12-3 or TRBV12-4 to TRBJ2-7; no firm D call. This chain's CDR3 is CASSPGVEAYEQYF. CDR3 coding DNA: TGTGCCAGCAGTCCCGGTGTGGAAGCCTACGAGCAGTACTTC.